This section outlines one T cell receptor (beta chain) sequence together with its context. Its matching antigen is unknown. A single record per CDR3 protein comes from TCRdb applying MiXCR to the reads. Here the sample spans around 360,000 distinct CDR3 sequences, about 35% being singletons. The data originate from a study of T cell repertoires in cytomegalovirus infection. Overall study: Both CMV infection and a matching HLA type were indicated by public TCR beta signatures.

Germline V gene sequence: CDR1 MDHEN, CDR2 SYDVKM. The CDR3 spans 14 residues. The J segment lost 4 bases and the V segment lost 5 bases, leaving 7 bases of the junction unmatched. The sample was cultured PBMCs, taken from culture after CMV antigen stimulation. This receptor was obtained from a human donor in good health (CMV status not recorded). Some clones in this sample may be carry-over from other donors' samples. The chain carries TRBV28 and TRBJ1-2; 7 bases fit TRBD1. This chain's CDR3 is CASSTTPGGYGYTF. CDR3 nucleotides: TGTGCCAGCAGTACCACCCCAGGGGGCTATGGCTACACCTTC.